This T cell receptor (beta chain) was recorded in a study of naive and memory T cell subsets. Treatment reported: skin biopsy from PPD injection site in Mantoux-positive individual. TCR cDNA received a 3' ligated oligonucleotide that carried a UMI. Reverse transcription used DNase-treated unsorted total RNA, aiming for roughly 1 to 1000 ng. Trimming took 9 bases from V and 3 from J, leaving 8 bases between them. Germline V gene data show CDR1 as LNHDA and CDR2 as SQIVND (reference sequence). This CDR3 is 11 amino acids long. Study observations and caveats: This RNA-based method may be sensitive to activation-related transcript changes. Tuberculin site TCR excess was interpreted as type IV hypersensitivity infiltration.

Ligated cDNA underwent four rounds of PCR with nested alpha and beta constant region primers and SP2. TCRdb redid the calling of the UMI-ligation and nested PCR reads with MiXCR, one entry per CDR3 protein. The table includes about 14,000 distinct CDR3 sequences, under 6.5% detected once. This clonotype showed up many times. The antigen remains undetermined. The chain couples TRBV19 to TRBJ1-2, with D uncertain. The material was skin, obtained from a tuberculin skin test site. The sequence was obtained from an adult in good health. DNA of the CDR3: TGTGCCAGCCGACGAGACTATGGCTACACCTTC. This sequence encodes CASRRDYGYTF.